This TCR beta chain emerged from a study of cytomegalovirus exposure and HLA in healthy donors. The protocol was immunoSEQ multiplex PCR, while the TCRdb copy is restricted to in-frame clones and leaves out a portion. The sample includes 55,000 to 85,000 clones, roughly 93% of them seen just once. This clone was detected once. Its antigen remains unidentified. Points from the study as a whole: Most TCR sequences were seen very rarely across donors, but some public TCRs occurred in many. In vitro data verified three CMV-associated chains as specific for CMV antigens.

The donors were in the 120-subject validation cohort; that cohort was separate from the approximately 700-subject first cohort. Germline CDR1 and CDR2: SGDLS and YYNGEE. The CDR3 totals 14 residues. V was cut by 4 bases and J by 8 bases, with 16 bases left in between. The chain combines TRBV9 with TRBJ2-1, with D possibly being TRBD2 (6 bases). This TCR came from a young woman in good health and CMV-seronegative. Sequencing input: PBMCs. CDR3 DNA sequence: TGTGCCAGCAGCCAATTTAGGAGGGCCCATGAGCAGTTCTTC. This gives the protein CASSQFRRAHEQFF.